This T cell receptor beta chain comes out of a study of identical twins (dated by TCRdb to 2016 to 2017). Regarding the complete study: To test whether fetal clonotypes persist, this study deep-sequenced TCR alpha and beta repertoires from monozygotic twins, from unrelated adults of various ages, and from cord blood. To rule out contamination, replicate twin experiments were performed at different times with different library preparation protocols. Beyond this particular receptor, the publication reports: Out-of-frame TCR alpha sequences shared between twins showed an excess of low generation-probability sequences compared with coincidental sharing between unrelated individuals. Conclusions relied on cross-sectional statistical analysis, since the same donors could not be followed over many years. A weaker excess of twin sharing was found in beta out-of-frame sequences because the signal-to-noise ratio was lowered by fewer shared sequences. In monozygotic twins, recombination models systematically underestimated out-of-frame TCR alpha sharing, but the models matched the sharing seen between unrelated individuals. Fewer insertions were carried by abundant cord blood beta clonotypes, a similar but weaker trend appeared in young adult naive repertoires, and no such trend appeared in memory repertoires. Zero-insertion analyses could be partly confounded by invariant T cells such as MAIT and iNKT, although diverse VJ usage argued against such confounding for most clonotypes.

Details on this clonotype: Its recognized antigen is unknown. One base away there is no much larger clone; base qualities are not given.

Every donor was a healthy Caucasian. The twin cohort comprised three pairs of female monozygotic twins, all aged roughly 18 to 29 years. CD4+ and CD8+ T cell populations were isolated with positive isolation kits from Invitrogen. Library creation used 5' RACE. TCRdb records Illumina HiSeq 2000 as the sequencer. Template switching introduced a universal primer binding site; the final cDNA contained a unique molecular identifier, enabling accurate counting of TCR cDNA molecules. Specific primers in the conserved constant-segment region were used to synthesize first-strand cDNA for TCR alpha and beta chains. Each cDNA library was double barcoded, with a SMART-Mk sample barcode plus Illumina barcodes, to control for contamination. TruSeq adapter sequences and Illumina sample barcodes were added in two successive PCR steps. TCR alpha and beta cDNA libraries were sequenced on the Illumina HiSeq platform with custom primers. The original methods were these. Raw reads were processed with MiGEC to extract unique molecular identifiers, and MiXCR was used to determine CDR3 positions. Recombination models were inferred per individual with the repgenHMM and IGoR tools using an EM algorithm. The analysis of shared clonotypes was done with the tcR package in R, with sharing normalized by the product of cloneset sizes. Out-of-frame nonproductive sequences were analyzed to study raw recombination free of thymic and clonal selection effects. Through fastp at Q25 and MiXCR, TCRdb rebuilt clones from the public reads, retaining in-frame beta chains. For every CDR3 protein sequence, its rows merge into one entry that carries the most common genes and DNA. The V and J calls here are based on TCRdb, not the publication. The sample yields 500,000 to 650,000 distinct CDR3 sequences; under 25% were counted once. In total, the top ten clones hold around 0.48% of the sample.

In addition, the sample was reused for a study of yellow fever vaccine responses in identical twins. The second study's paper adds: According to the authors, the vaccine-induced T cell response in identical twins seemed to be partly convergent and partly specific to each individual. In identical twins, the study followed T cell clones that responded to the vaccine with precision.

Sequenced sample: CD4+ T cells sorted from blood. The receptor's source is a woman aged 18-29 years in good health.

The nucleotide sequence is TGTGCCAGCAGCCGACCGACTAGCGGGGGAGGAACCCAGTACTTC. Translated, this gives CASSRPTSGGGTQYF. Recombination linked TRBV5-6 to TRBJ2-5, with 12 bases matching TRBD2. V loses 4 bases at its end and J loses 8 bases; junction bases beyond the gene matches: 9. From cysteine to phenylalanine, the CDR3 is 15 amino acids long. Just the 45-base CDR3 DNA is kept, in frame starting at base 1. CDR1 and CDR2 are read off the germline V gene as SGHDT and YYEEEE. With the rest looked up from the reference TRBV5-6 and TRBJ2-5 genes rather than sequenced, the full variable domain is DAGVTQSPTHLIKTRGQQVTLRCSPKSGHDTVSWYQQALGQGPQFIFQYYEEEERQRGNFPDRFSGHQFPNYSSELNVNALLLGDSALYLCASSRPTSGGGTQYFGPGTRLLVL.